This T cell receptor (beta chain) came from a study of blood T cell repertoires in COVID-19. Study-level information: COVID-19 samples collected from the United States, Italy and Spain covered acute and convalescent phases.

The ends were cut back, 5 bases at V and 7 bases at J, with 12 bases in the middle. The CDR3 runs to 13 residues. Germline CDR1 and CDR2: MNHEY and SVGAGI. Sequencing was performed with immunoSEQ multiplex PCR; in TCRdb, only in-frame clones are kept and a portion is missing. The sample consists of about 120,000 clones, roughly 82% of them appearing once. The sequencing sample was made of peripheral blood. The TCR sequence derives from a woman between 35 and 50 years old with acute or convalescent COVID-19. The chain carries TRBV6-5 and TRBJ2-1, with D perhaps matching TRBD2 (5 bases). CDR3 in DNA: TGTGCCAGCAGTCCCCGTCGGGGAAATGAGCAGTTCTTC. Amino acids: CASSPRRGNEQFF.